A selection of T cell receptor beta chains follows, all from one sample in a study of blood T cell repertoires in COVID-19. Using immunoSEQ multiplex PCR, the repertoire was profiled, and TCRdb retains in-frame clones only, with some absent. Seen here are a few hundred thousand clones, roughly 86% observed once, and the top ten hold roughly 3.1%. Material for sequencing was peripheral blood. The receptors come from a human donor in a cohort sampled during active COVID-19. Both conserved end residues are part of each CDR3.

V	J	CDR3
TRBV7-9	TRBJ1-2	CASRPRGAAGYGYTF
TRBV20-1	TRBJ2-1	CSTLGVNEQFF
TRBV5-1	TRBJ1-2	CASSLEGTAYTF
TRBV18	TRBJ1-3	CASSPSVGRGESNTIYF
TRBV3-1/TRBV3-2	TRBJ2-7	CASSQEPITRQGAAEQYF
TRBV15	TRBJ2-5	CATSRGLSQETQYF
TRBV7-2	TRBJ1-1	CASTLPTVNTEAFF
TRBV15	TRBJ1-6	CATSRAWSDNNSPLHF
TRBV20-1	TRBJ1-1	CSASRAIGAEAFF
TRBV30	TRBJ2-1	CAWSRGGRDVSHEQFF
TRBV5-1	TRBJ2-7	CASRPVGAIHEQYF
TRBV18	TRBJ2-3	CASSQLLLGLNTDTQYF
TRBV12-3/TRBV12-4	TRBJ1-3	CASTAGTENTIYF
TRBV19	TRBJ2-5	CASQNPAGVGETQYF
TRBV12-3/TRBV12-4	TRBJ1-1	CASSLGAGTEAFF
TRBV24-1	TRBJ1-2	CATSEEVRKGQKGRTNYGYTF
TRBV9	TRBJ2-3	CASSPTIRGGGGTQYF
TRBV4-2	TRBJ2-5	CASSQGLLAGGEKETQYF
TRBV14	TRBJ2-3	CASSQDPLPWSGGDYRTDTQYF
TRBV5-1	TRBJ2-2	CASSFGESTGELFF
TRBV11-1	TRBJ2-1	CASSSVGGHYNEQFF
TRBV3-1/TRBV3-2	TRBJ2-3	CASSQDFSGDTQYF
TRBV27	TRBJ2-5	CASSPSRGGQYF
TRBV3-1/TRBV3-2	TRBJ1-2	CASSPETDYGYTF
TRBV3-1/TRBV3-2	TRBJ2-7	CASSQTLAGGQYF
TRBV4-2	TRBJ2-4	CASSPLGGPKTIQYF
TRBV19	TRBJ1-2	CASSIRDRGHGYTF
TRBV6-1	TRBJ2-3	CASSGGDRGQADTQYF
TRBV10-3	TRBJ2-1	CAITGRESGEQFF
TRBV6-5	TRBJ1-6	CASTRTGQPLHF
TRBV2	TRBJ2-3	CASRDSASGPGDTQYF
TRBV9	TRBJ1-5	CASGRGQGNQPQHF
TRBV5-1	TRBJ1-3	CASSPGGPTSGNTIYF
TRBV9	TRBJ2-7	CASSVAGGGRGEQYF
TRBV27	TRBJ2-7	CASSFSGGRGYEQYF
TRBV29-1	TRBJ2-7	CSVEGNSTYEQYF
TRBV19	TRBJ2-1	CASSIDRNNEQFF
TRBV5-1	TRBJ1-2	CASSLFPGQGNYGYTF
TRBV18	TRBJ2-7	CASSPGGKAYEQYF
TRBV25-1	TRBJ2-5	CASSYGGDPAGETQYF
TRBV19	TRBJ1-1	CASSVRGMNTEAFF
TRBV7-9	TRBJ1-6	CASEASGQGSPLHF
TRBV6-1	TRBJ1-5	CASSEGTDTQPQHF
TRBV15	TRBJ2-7	CATSRDRASAYEQYF
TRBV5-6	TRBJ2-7	CASSSTSYYEQYF
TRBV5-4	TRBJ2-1	CASSPTSEERNEQFF
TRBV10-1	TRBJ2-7	CASSEGGVGYEQYF
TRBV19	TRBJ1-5	CASRLEGPQHF
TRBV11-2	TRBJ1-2	CASRWTGGDGYTF
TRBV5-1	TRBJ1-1	CASSLSGGARTEAFF
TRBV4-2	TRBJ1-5	CASSLLGISNQPQHF
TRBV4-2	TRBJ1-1	CASSHPWGRNTEAFF
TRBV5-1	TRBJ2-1	CASSREAGGVYNEQFF
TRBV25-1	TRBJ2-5	CASSVLGEVEETQYF